This TCR beta chain was recorded in a study of shared clonotypes between healthy human individuals. Study observations and caveats: Several donors showed sharing of about 4.7% of naive CD4 clonotypes. Naive subsets generally had larger estimated richness than memory subsets. Shared clonotypes across all four donors exceeded non-shared ones in generation probability.

Details on this clone: Its antigen remains unknown.

Profiled with immunoSEQ multiplex PCR; TCRdb holds only in-frame clones, not every one. The sample yields over a million clones, 75% to 85% seen once. Trimming left V 0 bases short and J 3 bases short, with 8 bases between. The CDR3 contains 14 residues. From germline, CDR1 is SGDLS and CDR2 YYNGEE. The specimen was memory CD4+ T cells from PBMCs. The subset here: CD45RA-negative fraction. The TCR originated in a man aged 18 to 29 in good health. Some clones in this sample may be carry-over from other donors' samples. The chain couples TRBV9 to TRBJ2-3, with D unresolved. This CDR3 is CASSVEVRTDTQYF. CDR3 DNA sequence: TGTGCCAGCAGCGTAGAGGTCAGAACAGATACGCAGTATTTT.